This T cell receptor beta chain was recorded in a study of T cells in Graves' hyperthyroidism and ophthalmopathy. Overall study results and limits: Most expanded thyroid clonotypes above 0.001 recurred in blood.

Patients aged 18 to 65 had newly diagnosed hyperthyroidism of under 2 months' duration. There are many counts of this clonotype. Its antigen is as yet unknown. TCR beta CDR3 regions were amplified from RNA. Primed by the HTBI set, a first-round RT-PCR was run on the TCR CDR3. From the multiplex PCR reads, TCRdb called clonotypes with MiXCR, one entry per CDR3 protein. Of around 450,000 distinct CDR3 sequences in the sample, more than 15% were seen once. The clonotype comes from a woman between 18 and 30 years old with Graves' hyperthyroidism. Sequenced: blood.

CDR3 bases: TGTGCCAGCAGCCAAAGCGAGGGGGCGGACTATGGCTACACCTTC. Protein product: CASSQSEGADYGYTF. This rearrangement joins TRBV12-3 or TRBV12-4 to TRBJ1-2; 7 positions match TRBD1. Trimming removed 6 bases from V and 3 bases from J; junction bases left unmatched: 10. The CDR3 length is 15 residues.